This T cell receptor (beta chain) was sequenced for a study of T-cell reconstitution after alpha-beta-depleted transplantation in children. This clonotype has ten or more counts. Germline CDR1 reads MNHEY; CDR2 reads SVGAGI. Unmatched junction bases numbered 10, after V lost 4 bases and J lost 6 bases. The CDR3 spans 15 residues. This sample's TCRbeta library carried unique molecular identifier barcodes. One entry per CDR3 protein results from TCRdb running MiXCR on the PCR reads. The table shows around 500,000 distinct CDR3 sequences, with under 15% occurring only once. The sequence was obtained from a human donor who donated a stem cell graft to a child with combined immunodeficiency. The specimen comprised PBMCs from the stem cell graft donor, sampled from the stem cell graft. This sequence joins TRBV6-5 and TRBJ2-3; 7 nucleotides agree with TRBD2. CDR3 region: CASSSLAGESDTQYF. The CDR3 bases are TGTGCCAGCAGTTCACTGGCGGGAGAAAGTGATACGCAGTATTTT.